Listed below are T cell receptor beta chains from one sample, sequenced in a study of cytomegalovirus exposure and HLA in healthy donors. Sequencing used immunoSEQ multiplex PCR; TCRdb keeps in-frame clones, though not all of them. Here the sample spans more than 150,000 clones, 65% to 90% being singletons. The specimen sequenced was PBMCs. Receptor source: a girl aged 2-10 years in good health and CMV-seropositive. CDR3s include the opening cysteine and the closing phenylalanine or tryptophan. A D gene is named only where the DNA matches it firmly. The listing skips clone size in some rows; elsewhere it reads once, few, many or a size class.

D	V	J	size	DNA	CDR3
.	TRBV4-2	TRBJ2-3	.	TGTGCCAGCAGCCAAGGTTGGGGGGATGTTGAGACAGATACGCAGTATTTT	CASSQGWGDVETDTQYF
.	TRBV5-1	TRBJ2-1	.	TGCGCCAGCAGCTTGGGAGTGACACGCTCCTACAATGAGCAGTTCTTC	CASSLGVTRSYNEQFF
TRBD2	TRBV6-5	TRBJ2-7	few	TGTGCCAGCAGTCGACTAGCGGGAGGCGGCGAGCAGTACTTC	CASSRLAGGGEQYF
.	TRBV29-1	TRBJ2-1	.	TGCAGCGGTGGGAGAAGCGCTGAGCAGTTCTTC	CSGGRSAEQFF
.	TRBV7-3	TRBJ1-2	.	TGTGCCAGCAGCAGGGGAGGTAACTATGGCTACACCTTC	CASSRGGNYGYTF
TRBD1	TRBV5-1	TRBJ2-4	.	TGCGCCAGCAGCTTGGAAGGGACAGGGGGCATTCAGTACTTC	CASSLEGTGGIQYF
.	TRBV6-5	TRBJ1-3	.	TGTGCCAGCAGTTACTCACCAACCCGGGGAAACACCATATATTTT	CASSYSPTRGNTIYF
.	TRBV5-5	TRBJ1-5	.	TGTGCCAGCAGCCCCAGGGACAATTATCAGCCCCAGCATTTT	CASSPRDNYQPQHF
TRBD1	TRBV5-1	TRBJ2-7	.	TGCGCCAGCAGCTGGGGACAGGGTTCCCACGAGCAGTACTTC	CASSWGQGSHEQYF
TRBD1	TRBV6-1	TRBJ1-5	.	TGTGCCAGCAGACTCGGACAGGGCAGCAATCAGCCCCAGCATTTT	CASRLGQGSNQPQHF
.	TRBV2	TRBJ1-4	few	TGTGCCAGCAGGCAAGGGGCAAAGTCGGTTTTT	CASRQGAKSVF
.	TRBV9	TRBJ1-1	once	TGTGCCAGCAGCGCAGGGCACCCGAACACTGAAGCTTTCTTT	CASSAGHPNTEAFF
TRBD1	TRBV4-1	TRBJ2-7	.	TGCGCCAGCAGCCTGACAGGGGCTAACTCCTACGAGCAGTACTTC	CASSLTGANSYEQYF
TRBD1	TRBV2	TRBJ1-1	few	TGTGCAGTCATGACAGGGCGTGTCGGCACTGAAGCTTTCTTT	CAVMTGRVGTEAFF
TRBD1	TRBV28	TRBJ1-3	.	TGTGCCAGCAGTCCCCGCGGCCTCAGGGACAGACGCTCTGGAAACACCATATATTTT	CASSPRGLRDRRSGNTIYF
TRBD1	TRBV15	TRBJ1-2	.	TGTGCCACCCTCGAGGGGTACTATGCAGGGGGCGAACCCTATGGCTACACCTTC	CATLEGYYAGGEPYGYTF
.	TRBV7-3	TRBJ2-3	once	TGTGCCAGCAGCCCACAGGGACCCCATGTCACGCAGTATTTT	CASSPQGPHVTQYF
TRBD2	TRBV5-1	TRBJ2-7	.	TGCGCCAGCAGCTGGGGGGGGTTTGCGAGGAGCTCCTACGAGCAGTACTTC	CASSWGGFARSSYEQYF
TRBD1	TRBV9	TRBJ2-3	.	TGTGCCAGCACCGAAGGGGGCGGAACAGATACGCAGTATTTT	CASTEGGGTDTQYF
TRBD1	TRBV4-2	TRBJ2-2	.	TGTGCCAGCAGCCAAGCTGTACAGGGGGTCCTTAACACCGGGGAGCTGTTTTTT	CASSQAVQGVLNTGELFF
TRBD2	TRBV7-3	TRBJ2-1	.	TGTGCCAGCAGCTTAATAGGAGGAGGCCGGGGGGGCCCCATTAGCTCCTACAATGAGCAGTTCTTC	CASSLIGGGRGGPISSYNEQFF
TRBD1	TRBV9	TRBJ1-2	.	TGTGCCAGCAGCCCCATACCACCGGCCAGGGGGCTTCTAAGCTATGGCTACACCTTC	CASSPIPPARGLLSYGYTF
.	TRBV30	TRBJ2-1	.	TGTGCCTGGAGAGGGGGTAGCTCCTACAATGAGCAGTTCTTC	CAWRGGSSYNEQFF
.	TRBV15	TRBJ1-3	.	TGTGCCACCAGCCCCCGCCCCACCGCTGCCCTATCCGGAAACACCATATATTTT	CATSPRPTAALSGNTIYF
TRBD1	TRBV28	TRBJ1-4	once	TGTGCCAGCAGTTTACCCCTGGGGACAGCAACTAATGAAAAACTGTTTTTT	CASSLPLGTATNEKLFF
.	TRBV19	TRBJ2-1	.	TGTGCCAGTAGTTCCCGCCTCCGGAGCTCCTACAATGAGCAGTTCTTC	CASSSRLRSSYNEQFF
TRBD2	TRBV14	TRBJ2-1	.	TGTGCCAGCAGCCAAGTTCCAGCGGGGGGGCCCGGACCATACAATGAGCAGTTCTTC	CASSQVPAGGPGPYNEQFF
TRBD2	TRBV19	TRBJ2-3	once	TGTGCCAGTAGTATCACTAGCGGGGGGATTAGCACAGATACGCAGTATTTT	CASSITSGGISTDTQYF
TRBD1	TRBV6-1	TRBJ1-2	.	TGTGCCAGCAGCGCGGACAGGGGGGAATATGGCTACACCTTC	CASSADRGEYGYTF
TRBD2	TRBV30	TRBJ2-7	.	TGTGCCCGGTCACTAGCGGGAGGGCCCGAGCAGTACTTC	CARSLAGGPEQYF
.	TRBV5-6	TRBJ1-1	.	TGTGCCAGCAGCTCCAGTCAGGGCCTCACTGAAGCTTTCTTT	CASSSSQGLTEAFF
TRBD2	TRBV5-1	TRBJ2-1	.	TGCGCCAGCAGCTTGGGGGGTACTAGCGCCACCTACAATGAGCAGTTCTTC	CASSLGGTSATYNEQFF
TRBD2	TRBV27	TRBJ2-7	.	TGTGCCAGCAGTCCAGGGACTAGCGGGAGAGGTAGCTACGAGCAGTACTTC	CASSPGTSGRGSYEQYF
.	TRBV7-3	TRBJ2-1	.	TGTGCCAGCAGCTCTCCCCACGAGAGGGAGGATGAGCAGTTCTTC	CASSSPHEREDEQFF
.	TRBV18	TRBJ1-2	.	TGTGCCAGCTCACCGGTGGGGAGTAACTATGGCTACACCTTC	CASSPVGSNYGYTF